This T cell receptor (beta chain) was documented in a study of breast tumors, draining lymph nodes, adjacent tissues. In TCRdb, the multiplex PCR reads were re-called with MiXCR into one record per CDR3 protein. The table includes roughly 110,000 distinct CDR3 sequences, about 29% detected once. The lymph nodes were axillary draining lymph nodes from breast cancer patients. CDR3 length equals 12 residues. Trimming left V 6 bases short and J 2 bases short, with 8 bases between. Germline V gene lookup returns CDR1 SNHLY and CDR2 FYNNEI. General study findings and limits: The data were judged consistent with most tumor T cells coming from lymph node and expanding in tumor. Data only fit, rather than demonstrated, lymph node origin of most tumor T cells. Tumor TCR diversity was below lymph nodes but above nontumor tissue. Luminal-like breast cancer showed significantly higher tumor–nontumor repertoire similarity than basal-like.

For this clonotype: Its antigen is not known.

This chain connects TRBV2 to TRBJ2-7; D unresolved. The sample taken for sequencing was axillary lymph node tissue. The sequence came from a female donor with breast cancer. Some clones in this sample may be carry-over from other donors' samples. The CDR3, as DNA: TGTGCCAGCAGCGACGGCACCTACGAGCAGTACTTC. It yields the protein CASSDGTYEQYF.